The 15 T cell receptor beta chains in this list originate from one sample, sequenced in a study of blood T cell repertoires in COVID-19. Some clones are missing from TCRdb's copy, which holds only in-frame ones; the method was immunoSEQ multiplex PCR. The table lists 150,000 to 200,000 clones, around 90% of them singletons, with 9% to 10% in the top ten. Sequences were obtained from PBMCs or T cells enriched from blood (not recorded which). These receptors originate from a woman between 18 and 29 years old who had recovered from COVID-19.

V and J are TRBV3-1 (or the pseudogene TRBV3-2) and TRBJ2-5; no clear D gene. V lost 3 bases to trimming and J lost 5 bases, with 7 bases between them. The CDR3 spans 12 residues. CDR1 LGHDT and CDR2 YNNKEL come from the germline V gene (reference sequence). As DNA, the CDR3 is TGTGCCAGCAGCCAGTTCAGGGAGACCCAGTACTTC. Protein: CASSQFRETQYF.

This chain joins TRBV7-9 and TRBJ1-5; 7 nucleotides align to TRBD1. The germline gives CDR1 SEHNR, CDR2 FQNEAQ (reference sequence). Trimming removed 1 base from V and 2 bases from J; junction bases left unmatched: 2. This CDR3 comprises 15 residues. DNA of the CDR3: TGTGCCAGCAGCTTAGTGGGGACAGGCAATCAGCCCCAGCATTTT. Translated: CASSLVGTGNQPQHF.

The V and J genes are TRBV11-2 and TRBJ2-1, with 7 bases lining up with TRBD2. The V and J ends lost 2 bases and 9 bases, in that order; junction bases with no gene match: 10. The CDR3 spans 15 residues. CDR1 is SGHAT and CDR2 is FQNNGV in the germline V gene. The CDR3 DNA follows: TGTGCCAGCAGCTTAAGGCTAGCGGATGTTACTGAGCAGTTCTTC. Protein product: CASSLRLADVTEQFF.

The chain recombines TRBV30 with TRBJ2-7; 10 bases match TRBD2. Germline CDR1 GTSNPN, CDR2 SVGIG (reference sequence). Unmatched junction bases numbered 6, after V lost 6 bases and J lost 1 base. The CDR3 runs to 14 residues. The CDR3 here is CACSLAGVSYEQYF. CDR3 bases: TGTGCCTGTTCCCTAGCGGGGGTTTCCTACGAGCAGTACTTC.

This sequence joins TRBV19 and TRBJ1-2; TRBD1 aligns across 8 bases. With V trimmed by 7 bases and J by 5 bases, 9 bases remained unmatched. The CDR3 is 14 amino acids. The germline V gene has CDR1 LNHDA and CDR2 SQIVND (reference sequence). Here the CDR3 reads CASMGAGGLYGYTF. CDR3 DNA sequence: TGTGCCAGTATGGGGGCAGGGGGCTTGTATGGCTACACCTTC.

The chain employs TRBV15 and TRBJ1-1; D gene unclear. Germline loops: CDR1 LNHNV, CDR2 YYDKDF (reference sequence). This CDR3 comprises 16 residues. The V and J ends lost 0 bases and 2 bases respectively, with 13 bases between them. CDR3 amino acids: CATSRDMSSGNTEAFF. CDR3 nucleotides: TGTGCCACCAGCAGAGATATGTCGTCAGGCAACACTGAAGCTTTCTTT.

The rearrangement joins TRBV5-1 to TRBJ1-1; TRBD1 matches 8 bases. Per the germline V gene, CDR1 is SGHRS and CDR2 is YFSETQ. CDR3 size: 14 residues. With V trimmed by 0 bases and J by 5 bases, 3 bases remained unmatched. The CDR3 DNA reads TGCGCCAGCAGCTTGGAACAGGGGGTTACTGAAGCTTTCTTT. Its translation: CASSLEQGVTEAFF.

The rearrangement uses TRBV12-3 or TRBV12-4 and TRBJ1-6; possible D gene TRBD1, 5 bases. The CDR3 consists of 13 residues. V was clipped by 3 bases and J by 14 bases, with 14 bases between them. The CDR3 nucleotides read TGTGCCAGCAGTTTGAATCAGGGCGAGGCCCTCCACTTT. Its translation is CASSLNQGEALHF.

The chain combines TRBV15 with TRBJ1-2, with D unclear. Germline loops: CDR1 LNHNV, CDR2 YYDKDF (reference sequence). The length of the CDR3 is 15 residues. Trimming removed 1 base from V and 4 bases from J, with 13 bases in between. In nucleotides, the CDR3 is TGTGCCACCAGCAGAGGGAGATGGTCAGCCTATGGCTACACCTTC. Protein: CATSRGRWSAYGYTF.

The V and J genes are TRBV6-4 and TRBJ1-1; 9 bases are shared with TRBD1. Germline V gives CDR1 MRHNA, CDR2 SNTAGT. Trimming took 4 bases from V and 6 from J; bases not matched to a gene: 12. This CDR3 has 16 residues. CDR3 nucleotide sequence: TGTGCCAGCAGTGGCCGAACACAGGGGGCGCGGGCTGAAGCTTTCTTT. This codes for CASSGRTQGARAEAFF.

In DNA, the CDR3 is TGCAGCGTGTTTGGACAGACCGGGGAGCTGTTTTTT. This sequence encodes CSVFGQTGELFF. This chain uses TRBV29-1 with TRBJ2-2; tentative D call: TRBD1 (6 bases). The CDR3 sequence is 12 residues long. The germline CDR1 and CDR2 sequences are SQVTM and ANQGSEA. The V end lost 6 bases, the J end lost 5 bases, and 10 bases lay between the germline ends.

This rearrangement joins TRBV7-9 to TRBJ1-1; 11 bases line up with TRBD1. With V trimmed by 6 bases and J by 7 bases, 10 bases remained unmatched. Per germline, CDR1 SEHNR and CDR2 FQNEAQ (reference sequence). The length of the CDR3 is 15 residues. The CDR3 bases are TGTGCCAGCAGAGGACAGGGGGCAGGCAAGGATGAAGCTTTCTTT. Protein product: CASRGQGAGKDEAFF. Using reference TRBV7-9 and TRBJ1-1 for the parts outside the CDR3, the full variable domain is DTGVSQNPRHKITKRGQNVTFRCDPISEHNRLYWYRQTLGQGPEFLTYFQNEAQLEKSRLLSDRFSAERPKGSFSTLEIQRTEQGDSAMYLCASRGQGAGKDEAFFGQGTRLTVV.

V is TRBV12-3 or TRBV12-4 and J is TRBJ1-5; D remains unclear. This CDR3 region has 11 residues. The germline V and J ends were trimmed by 7 bases and 9 bases, with 10 bases remaining between them. This CDR3 reads CASTISGPQHF. CDR3 sequence (DNA): TGTGCCAGCACCATCAGCGGGCCCCAGCATTTT.

This clone occurred once. This rearrangement joins TRBV5-5 to TRBJ2-5, with 7 bases lining up with TRBD1. This CDR3 has 15 residues. CDR1 SGHKS and CDR2 YYEKEE come from the germline V gene (reference sequence). Trimming took 3 bases from V and 3 from J; bases not matched to a gene: 8. CDR3 protein: CASSSIWGQKETQYF. In nucleotides, the CDR3 is TGTGCCAGCAGCTCCATCTGGGGACAGAAAGAGACCCAGTACTTC. The entire variable domain, with the rest obtained from reference TRBV5-5 and TRBJ2-5, is as follows: DAGVTQSPTHLIKTRGQQVTLRCSPISGHKSVSWYQQVLGQGPQFIFQYYEKEERGRGNFPDRFSARQFPNYSSELNVNALLLGDSALYLCASSSIWGQKETQYFGPGTRLLVL.

This chain joins TRBV4-2 and TRBJ2-4, with 8 bases lining up with TRBD1. This CDR3 contains 15 residues. CDR1 LGHNA and CDR2 YNFKEQ come from the germline V gene. V trimming: 0 bases; J trimming: 8 bases; junction bases outside the gene matches: 6. The CDR3 coding sequence is TGTGCCAGCAGCCAAGAAGGGGGACAGGCGGACATTCAGTACTTC. It is translated as CASSQEGGQADIQYF.